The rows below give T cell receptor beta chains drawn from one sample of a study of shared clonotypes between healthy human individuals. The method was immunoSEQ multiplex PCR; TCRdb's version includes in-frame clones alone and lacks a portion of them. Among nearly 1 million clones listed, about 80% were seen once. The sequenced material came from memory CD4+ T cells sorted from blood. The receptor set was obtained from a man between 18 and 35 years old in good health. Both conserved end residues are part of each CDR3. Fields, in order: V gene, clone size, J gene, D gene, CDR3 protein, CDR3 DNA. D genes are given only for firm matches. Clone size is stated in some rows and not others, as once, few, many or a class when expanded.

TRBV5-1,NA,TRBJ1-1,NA,CASSLGPVRNTEAFF,TGCGCCAGCAGCTTGGGACCGGTACGGAACACTGAAGCTTTCTTT
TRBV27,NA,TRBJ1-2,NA,CASSGLGRIYGYTF,TGTGCCAGCAGTGGCCTGGGACGGATCTATGGCTACACCTTC
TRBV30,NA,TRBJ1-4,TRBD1,CAWRIKGQGAQEKLFF,TGTGCCTGGAGAATAAAAGGACAGGGGGCGCAGGAAAAACTGTTTTTT
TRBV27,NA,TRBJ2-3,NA,CASSLVSLGADTQYF,TGTGCCAGCAGTTTAGTCAGTCTAGGGGCAGATACGCAGTATTTT
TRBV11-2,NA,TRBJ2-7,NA,CASSFRQGSYEQYF,TGTGCCAGCAGCTTCCGTCAGGGATCCTACGAGCAGTACTTC
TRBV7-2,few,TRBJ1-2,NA,CASKGADYGYTF,TGTGCCAGCAAAGGGGCGGACTATGGCTACACCTTC
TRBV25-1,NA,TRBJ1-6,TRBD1,CASSAQDRGLHF,TGTGCCAGCAGTGCTCAGGACAGGGGCCTCCACTTT
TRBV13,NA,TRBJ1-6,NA,CASSFINSPLHF,TGTGCCAGCAGCTTCATTAATTCACCCCTCCACTTT
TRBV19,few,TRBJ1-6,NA,CASSGAGQAYSPLHF,TGTGCCAGTAGTGGGGCGGGGCAGGCCTATTCACCCCTCCACTTT
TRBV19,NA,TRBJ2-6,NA,CASSDSPHNVLTF,TGTGCCAGTTCCGACAGCCCCCACAACGTCCTGACTTTC
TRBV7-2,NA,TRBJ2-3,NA,CASSLVGYTQYF,TGTGCCAGCAGCTTAGTTGGGTATACGCAGTATTTT
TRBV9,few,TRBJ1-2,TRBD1,CASSFGQGAHYGYTF,TGTGCCAGCAGCTTCGGACAGGGGGCACACTATGGCTACACCTTC
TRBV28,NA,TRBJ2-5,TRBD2,CASSFSFSGGAETQYF,TGTGCCAGCAGTTTCAGTTTTAGCGGGGGCGCGGAGACCCAGTACTTC
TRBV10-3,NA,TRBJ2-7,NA,CAISGENYEQYF,TGTGCCATCAGTGGCGAGAACTACGAGCAGTACTTC
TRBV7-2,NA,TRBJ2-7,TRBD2,CASSWRLAGGPGEQYF,TGTGCCAGCAGCTGGAGACTAGCGGGAGGTCCGGGCGAGCAGTACTTC
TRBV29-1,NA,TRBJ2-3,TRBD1,CSVGRDRATDTQYF,TGCAGCGTTGGCCGGGACAGGGCAACAGATACGCAGTATTTT
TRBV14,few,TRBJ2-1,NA,CASSPRSRGADNEQFF,TGTGCCAGCAGTCCCCGTAGTCGGGGGGCCGACAATGAGCAGTTCTTC
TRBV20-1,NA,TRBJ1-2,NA,CSARDKKGYTF,TGCAGTGCTAGAGACAAAAAAGGCTACACCTTC
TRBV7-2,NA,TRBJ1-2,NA,CASSLAPAYGYTF,TGTGCCAGCAGCTTAGCTCCGGCGTATGGCTACACCTTC
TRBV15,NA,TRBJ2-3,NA,CATSRDPGSFTDTQYF,TGTGCCACCAGCAGAGATCCGGGGAGTTTCACAGATACGCAGTATTTT
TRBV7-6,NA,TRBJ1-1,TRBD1,CASSSGQGENTEAFF,TGTGCCAGCAGCTCCGGACAGGGTGAGAACACTGAAGCTTTCTTT
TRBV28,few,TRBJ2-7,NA,CASSLRGNEQYF,TGTGCCAGCAGTTTAAGGGGGAACGAGCAGTACTTC
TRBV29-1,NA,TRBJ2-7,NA,CSVQEPRGLLSYEQYF,TGCAGCGTCCAAGAACCCCGGGGTCTTCTGTCCTACGAGCAGTACTTC
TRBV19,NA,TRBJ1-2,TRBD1,CASSRTGNPRYTF,TGTGCCAGTAGTAGGACAGGGAACCCTCGCTACACCTTC
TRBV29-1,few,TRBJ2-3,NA,CSVENNIGTGTQYF,TGCAGCGTTGAAAATAACATAGGGACTGGGACGCAGTATTTT
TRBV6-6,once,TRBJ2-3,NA,CASTLNEGDTQYF,TGTGCCAGCACCTTGAACGAGGGGGATACGCAGTATTTT
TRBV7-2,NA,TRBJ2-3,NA,CASSWTISTDTQYF,TGTGCCAGCAGCTGGACTATTAGCACAGATACGCAGTATTTT
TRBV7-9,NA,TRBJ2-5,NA,CASKRGEETQYF,TGTGCCAGCAAAAGGGGAGAGGAGACCCAGTACTTC
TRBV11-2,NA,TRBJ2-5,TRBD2,CASSTSGRAGETQYF,TGTGCCAGCAGCACTAGCGGGAGGGCCGGGGAGACCCAGTACTTC
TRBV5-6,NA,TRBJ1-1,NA,CASSFITGSTEAFF,TGTGCCAGCAGCTTCATTACAGGAAGCACTGAAGCTTTCTTT
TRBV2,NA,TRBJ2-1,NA,CASSGGTNEQFF,TGTGCCAGCTCGGGGGGCACGAATGAGCAGTTCTTC
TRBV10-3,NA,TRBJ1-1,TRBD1,CAISESGQVVFF,TGTGCCATCAGTGAGTCAGGACAGGTCGTTTTCTTT
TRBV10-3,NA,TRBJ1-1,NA,CAIRAGPNTEAFF,TGTGCCATCAGGGCGGGACCTAACACTGAAGCTTTCTTT
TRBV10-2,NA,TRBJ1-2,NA,CASSVRSTGNGYTF,TGCGCCAGCAGTGTCCGCTCAACAGGGAATGGCTACACCTTC
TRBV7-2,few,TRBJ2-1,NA,CASSLAWGVYNEQFF,TGTGCCAGCAGCTTAGCGTGGGGTGTATACAATGAGCAGTTCTTC
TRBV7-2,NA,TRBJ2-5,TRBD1,CASSSGQALGTQYF,TGTGCCAGCAGCTCAGGACAGGCTCTTGGGACCCAGTACTTC
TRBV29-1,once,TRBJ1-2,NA,CSVRHRDPYGYTF,TGCAGCGTTCGGCACAGGGACCCCTATGGCTACACCTTC
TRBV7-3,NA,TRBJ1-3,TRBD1,CASSSLTGTGNTIYF,TGTGCCAGCAGCTCACTGACAGGGACTGGAAACACCATATATTTT
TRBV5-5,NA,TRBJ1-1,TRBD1,CASSLTQGGRKNTEAFF,TGTGCCAGCAGCTTGACCCAGGGGGGACGTAAGAACACTGAAGCTTTCTTT
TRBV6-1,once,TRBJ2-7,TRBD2,CASSEAFSGREEYF,TGTGCCAGCAGTGAAGCTTTTAGCGGGAGAGAAGAATACTTC
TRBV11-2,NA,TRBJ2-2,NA,CASSSGHNTGELFF,TGTGCCAGCAGCTCGGGACATAACACCGGGGAGCTGTTTTTT
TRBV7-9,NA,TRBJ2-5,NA,CASSRILGSETQYF,TGTGCCAGCAGCCGCATCTTGGGGTCGGAGACCCAGTACTTC
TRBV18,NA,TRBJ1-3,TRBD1,CASSPPTGGSSGNTIYF,TGTGCCAGCTCACCGCCTACAGGGGGATCGTCTGGAAACACCATATATTTT
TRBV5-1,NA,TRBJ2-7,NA,CASSFSGNTYEQYF,TGCGCCAGCTCTTTTAGCGGAAATACCTACGAGCAGTACTTC
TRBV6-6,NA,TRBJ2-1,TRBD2,CASTLEASGGVGFF,TGTGCCAGCACCTTGGAGGCTAGCGGGGGCGTGGGGTTCTTC
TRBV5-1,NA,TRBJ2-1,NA,CASSTRDTSYNEQFF,TGCGCCAGCAGCACCCGGGACACCTCCTACAATGAGCAGTTCTTC
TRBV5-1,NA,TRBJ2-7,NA,CASSFRTDGLYYEQYF,TGCGCCAGCAGCTTCCGGACGGATGGCCTTTACTACGAGCAGTACTTC
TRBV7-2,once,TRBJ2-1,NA,CASSLAGTRSYNEQFF,TGTGCCAGCAGCTTAGCCGGGACTCGCTCCTACAATGAGCAGTTCTTC